This T cell receptor (beta chain) is from a study of radiotherapy plus CTLA-4 blockade in lung cancer. With ipilimumab providing CTLA-4 blockade, focal radiation was administered to patients who had chemo-refractory metastatic non-small-cell lung cancer. Study-wide results and limits: After treatment with radiotherapy plus ipilimumab, TCR clones that came from the tumor expanded in blood.

As for this clone: The antigen is undetermined.

Germline-derived CDR1 and CDR2 are LNHDA and SQIVND (reference sequence). The CDR3 has 16 amino acids. V shed 5 bases and J shed 0 bases, with 13 bases lying between them. Using immunoSEQ multiplex PCR, the repertoire was profiled, and TCRdb retains in-frame clones only, with some absent. The table lists around 95,000 clones, around 82% of them singletons. The input for sequencing was peripheral blood, taken from a patient treated with radiotherapy plus ipilimumab. This chain connects TRBV19 to TRBJ1-4, with D uncertain. The sequence came from a human donor with non-small cell lung cancer who had stable disease on radiotherapy plus ipilimumab. CDR3 residues: CASSDTATTTNEKLFF. DNA of the CDR3: TGTGCCAGTAGTGACACAGCGACTACAACTAATGAAAAACTGTTTTTT.